This TCR beta chain was recovered during a study of control samples from healthy donors and cancer patients. Data came from immunoSEQ multiplex PCR; TCRdb stores just in-frame clones and leaves some out. The table shows tens of thousands of clones, with 80% to 90% occurring only once. This CDR3 is 13 amino acids long. From germline, CDR1 is MGHRA and CDR2 YSYEKL. The V and J ends lost 1 base and 5 bases respectively, with 8 bases between them. This sequence originates from a woman between 50 and 59 years old with head and neck cancer. The chain uses TRBV4-1 and TRBJ2-5; D gene ambiguous. Source material: PBMCs. The CDR3 sequence: CASSQAGDETQYF. DNA for the CDR3: TGCGCCAGCAGCCAAGCTGGGGATGAGACCCAGTACTTC.